These 28 T cell receptor beta chains were sequenced from one sample in a study of Ad26.COV2.S vaccination and SARS-CoV-2 variants. Generated by immunoSEQ multiplex PCR, the TCRdb table keeps only in-frame clones and is missing some. The sample contains some 300,000 clones, 85% of which appear only once. Treatment here: about 20 received Ad26.COV2.S at low or high dose, single or two shots; about 5 received placebo; per-sample allocation not given. Day 63 after the first injection of vaccine or placebo was the sampling time. This specimen was peripheral blood, taken in a trial of Ad26.COV2.S vaccine versus placebo. These receptors were taken from a person aged 18-60 years who received the Ad26.COV2.S COVID-19 vaccine or a placebo.

The chain couples TRBV7-3 to TRBJ1-1; TRBD1 is a possible D gene (6 bases). The germline gives CDR1 SGHTA, CDR2 FQGTGA. The CDR3 sequence is 13 residues long. V lost 5 bases to trimming and J lost 5 bases, with 12 bases between them. In DNA, the CDR3 is TGTGCCAGCAGCCCAGGGGTTGCTACTGAAGCTTTCTTT. This gives the protein CASSPGVATEAFF.

This chain connects TRBV3-1 (or the pseudogene TRBV3-2) to TRBJ1-2; D is undetermined. Trimming pared 1 base from V and 2 bases from J, leaving 11 bases between. Germline V gene data show CDR1 as LGHDT and CDR2 as YNNKEL (reference sequence). CDR3 length equals 15 residues. The CDR3 DNA sequence: TGTGCCAGCAGCCAAGGGAGGACGGTAAACTATGGCTACACCTTC. It codes for CASSQGRTVNYGYTF.

The chain couples TRBV19 to TRBJ2-1; TRBD2 matches 10 bases. Trimming took 7 bases from V and 4 from J; bases not matched to a gene: 13. CDR3 length: 17 residues. Per germline, CDR1 LNHDA and CDR2 SQIVND (reference sequence). The CDR3 sequence: CASINKGIAGGYNEQFF. The CDR3 DNA reads as TGTGCCAGTATCAACAAAGGCATAGCGGGGGGTTACAATGAGCAGTTCTTC.

This rearrangement joins TRBV2 to TRBJ1-5, with 9 bases matching TRBD1. V dropped 5 bases and J dropped 4; count of bases not matched to a gene: 3. CDR1 and CDR2 from the germline V gene are SNHLY and FYNNEI. The CDR3 length is 14 residues. The CDR3: CASSTGGVNQPQHF. As DNA, the CDR3 is TGTGCCAGCAGTACAGGGGGCGTTAATCAGCCCCAGCATTTT.

This chain links TRBV28 with TRBJ1-1; D is perhaps TRBD1 (5 bases). The CDR3 is 14 residues long. V lost 2 bases to trimming and J lost 2 bases, with 9 bases between them. Germline V gives CDR1 MDHEN, CDR2 SYDVKM. The CDR3 loop is CASSLAGTNTEAFF. The CDR3 region has the DNA TGTGCCAGCAGTTTAGCGGGGACCAACACTGAAGCTTTCTTT.

V is TRBV3-1 (or the pseudogene TRBV3-2) and J is TRBJ2-5, with 10 bases matching TRBD1. With V trimmed by 1 base and J by 1 base, 0 bases remained unmatched. The V gene's germline CDR1 is LGHDT and CDR2 YNNKEL (reference sequence). This CDR3 has 15 amino acids. The CDR3 DNA sequence: TGTGCCAGCAGCCAAGGGACAGGGGGCCAAGAGACCCAGTACTTC. This translates into CASSQGTGGQETQYF.

The chain couples TRBV7-6 to TRBJ2-2; TRBD1 might be the D (6 bases). V lost 5 bases to trimming and J lost 6 bases, with 19 bases between them. The CDR3 spans 16 residues. Germline CDR1 is SGHVS and CDR2 is FNYEAQ. CDR3 bases: TGTGCCAGCAGCCGAACTTCAGGGGCCACGCCCGGGGAGCTGTTTTTT. Its protein is CASSRTSGATPGELFF.

This clone is a singleton in its sample. The genes are TRBV7-9 and TRBJ2-5; 15 bases match TRBD2. The CDR3 runs to 17 residues. Per germline, CDR1 SEHNR and CDR2 FQNEAQ (reference sequence). The V segment lost 4 bases and the J segment 5 bases; nucleotides outside the gene matches: 8. The CDR3 region is CASSSGLAGGRRETQYF. The CDR3 DNA reads TGTGCCAGCAGCTCGGGACTAGCGGGGGGAAGGAGGGAGACCCAGTACTTC.

This chain uses TRBV28 with TRBJ1-5; D is uncertain. Germline CDR1 is MDHEN and CDR2 is SYDVKM. The V and J ends lost 4 bases and 0 bases respectively, with 13 bases between them. The CDR3 consists of 16 residues. The CDR3 bases are TGTGCCAGCAGTTCTAGCTGGACGGATAGCAATCAGCCCCAGCATTTT. Translation: CASSSSWTDSNQPQHF.

This clone appeared a single time. The rearrangement uses TRBV10-3 and TRBJ2-2, with TRBD1 matching over 8 bases. Trimming at V came to 6 bases and at J to 3 bases, leaving 3 bases not matched to a gene. CDR1 is ENHRY, CDR2 SYGVKD, per germline. The CDR3 loop spans 14 amino acids. The CDR3, as DNA: TGTGCCATCAGGACAGGGGTGGACACCGGGGAGCTGTTTTTT. Residues: CAIRTGVDTGELFF.

This clone was recorded a few times. The rearrangement links TRBV19 to TRBJ1-5; no definite D call. V lost 8 bases and J 0 bases, leaving 8 bases between the germline ends. Looked up from germline, CDR1 is LNHDA and CDR2 is SQIVND (reference sequence). There are 13 residues in the CDR3. The CDR3 sequence is CASSRVSNQPQHF. The CDR3 DNA reads as TGTGCCAGTTCCCGAGTTAGCAATCAGCCCCAGCATTTT.

The chain is built from TRBV18 and TRBJ2-1; TRBD1 or TRBD2 may be the D gene (6 bases each). The length of the CDR3 is 13 residues. Looked up from germline, CDR1 is KGHSH and CDR2 is LQKENI. The V end was cut by 4 bases, the J end by 9 bases, with 13 bases between. DNA of the CDR3: TGTGCCAGCTCACAAGGGGGGCGAAGTGAGCAGTTCTTC. This sequence encodes CASSQGGRSEQFF.

The V call is TRBV6-1, the J call TRBJ2-3, with no clear D. V dropped 3 bases and J dropped 3 bases, with 7 bases sitting between them. CDR3 length: 13 residues. Germline V CDR1 and CDR2: MNHNS, SASEGT. The CDR3 region is CASSESRTDTQYF. DNA of the CDR3: TGTGCCAGCAGTGAGTCAAGAACAGATACGCAGTATTTT.

This clone was found a few times. The rearrangement links TRBV28 to TRBJ1-1, with D perhaps matching TRBD1 (5 bases). The V gene lost 6 bases and the J gene lost 1 base, with 18 bases spanning the gap. Germline lookup yields CDR1 MDHEN and CDR2 SYDVKM. This CDR3 contains 16 residues. The CDR3 DNA sequence: TGTGCCAGCAGCTCGTTTTGGCAGGGTACGAACACTGAAGCTTTCTTT. It translates to CASSSFWQGTNTEAFF.

The genes are TRBV28 and TRBJ1-1; D uncertain. V shed 4 bases and J shed 1 base, with 10 bases lying between them. The CDR3 contains 14 residues. The germline V gene has CDR1 MDHEN and CDR2 SYDVKM. The CDR3 sequence: CASSSRRRNTEAFF. As DNA, the CDR3 is TGTGCCAGCAGTTCCCGACGGAGGAACACTGAAGCTTTCTTT.

The gene calls are TRBV13 and TRBJ1-1; TRBD1 agrees at 8 bases. CDR3 length equals 12 residues. V shed 5 bases, J shed 10 bases, and the junction held 6 bases outside the gene matches. The germline CDR1 and CDR2 sequences are PRHDT and FYEKMQ (reference sequence). CDR3: CASSLGTGRAFF. CDR3 nucleotides: TGTGCCAGCAGCCTGGGGACAGGTAGAGCTTTCTTT.

The chain joins TRBV2 to TRBJ2-3, with D uncertain. V was pared by 8 bases and J by 1 base, with 19 bases between. Per the germline V gene, CDR1 is SNHLY and CDR2 is FYNNEI. CDR3 size: 16 residues. The CDR3 region has the DNA TGTGCCAGCGGACCACCTCGGGCTTTGGGCACAGATACGCAGTATTTT. It yields the protein CASGPPRALGTDTQYF.

V and J are TRBV7-9 and TRBJ2-4, with TRBD2 as a possible D gene (6 bases). The germline gives CDR1 SEHNR, CDR2 FQNEAQ (reference sequence). The CDR3 is 18 amino acids. The V and J ends lost 5 bases and 6 bases respectively, with 26 bases between them. The CDR3 DNA reads TGTGCCAGCAGCCTTTTTCTTTCGGGGGTATCGGATCGAAACATTCAGTACTTC. The encoded protein is CASSLFLSGVSDRNIQYF.

This chain uses TRBV5-5 with TRBJ1-5, with D maybe TRBD1 (5 bases). V lost 0 bases, J lost 5 bases, and 9 bases lay in between. The CDR3 runs to 14 residues. Germline-derived CDR1 and CDR2 are SGHKS and YYEKEE (reference sequence). CDR3 sequence: CASSLVGADQPQHF. CDR3 sequence (DNA): TGTGCCAGCAGCTTGGTCGGGGCGGATCAGCCCCAGCATTTT.

In its sample, this clone was seen a few times. The chain joins TRBV27 to TRBJ1-4; D perhaps matches TRBD1 (6 bases). Trimming cost V 3 bases and J 5 bases, with 13 bases left between them. Germline V CDR1 and CDR2: MNHEY, SMNVEV (reference sequence). The CDR3 is 15 residues long. CDR3 sequence: CASSLIRDTNEKLFF. CDR3 in DNA: TGTGCCAGCAGTTTGATCCGGGACACAAATGAAAAACTGTTTTTT.

The rearrangement joins TRBV18 to TRBJ1-1, with 8 bases aligning to TRBD1. The CDR3 spans 14 residues. The ends lost 6 bases at V and 6 bases at J; junction bases unmatched: 9. CDR1 and CDR2 from the germline V gene are KGHSH and LQKENI. CDR3 in amino acids: CASSIGQGPPEAFF. CDR3 sequence (DNA): TGTGCCAGCTCCATTGGACAGGGCCCACCTGAAGCTTTCTTT.

In its sample, this clone was seen once. This chain links TRBV7-8 with TRBJ2-5; 8 bases align to TRBD2. Germline V gives CDR1 SGHVS, CDR2 FQNEAQ. CDR3 length equals 15 residues. Losses at the gene ends were 2 bases for V and 2 bases for J; bases not matched to a gene: 4. As DNA, the CDR3 is TGTGCCAGCAGCTTATACGGGGGGGCACAAGAGACCCAGTACTTC. Protein: CASSLYGGAQETQYF. The complete variable domain, with remaining parts taken from reference TRBV7-8 and TRBJ2-5, reads GAGVSQSPRYKVAKRGQDVALRCDPISGHVSLFWYQQALGQGPEFLTYFQNEAQLDKSGLPSDRFFAERPEGSVSTLKIQRTQQEDSAVYLCASSLYGGAQETQYFGPGTRLLVL.

The J gene is TRBJ2-5, the V gene TRBV5-1, with D uncertain. The CDR3 is 15 amino acids. Between the trimmed V and J ends, which lost 0 bases and 0 bases, there was a span of 9 bases. The V gene's germline CDR1 is SGHRS and CDR2 YFSETQ. The CDR3 loop reads CASSLASGYQETQYF. DNA of the CDR3: TGCGCCAGCAGCTTGGCCTCGGGCTACCAAGAGACCCAGTACTTC.

The rearrangement links TRBV7-9 to TRBJ2-2; no firm D call. The V end lost 3 bases, the J end lost 6 bases, and 2 bases lay between the germline ends. The CDR3 spans 11 residues. Germline-derived CDR1 and CDR2 are SEHNR and FQNEAQ (reference sequence). The DNA for the CDR3 is TGTGCCAGCAGCTTGGCCGGGGAGCTGTTTTTT. Its translation: CASSLAGELFF.

The CDR3 DNA sequence: TGTGCCAGCAGCGAAGGGGAGGAGACCCAGTACTTC. Its translation is CASSEGEETQYF. V usage is TRBV7-2 and J usage is TRBJ2-5; D may be TRBD1 or TRBD2 (5 bases each). The CDR3 extends over 12 amino acids. Germline V gene lookup returns CDR1 SGHTA and CDR2 FQGNSA. V was pared by 5 bases and J by 5 bases, with 9 bases between.

The chain is built from TRBV5-1 and TRBJ1-1; a weak D match, TRBD1 (5 bases). The CDR3 consists of 13 residues. V shed 2 bases and J shed 1 base, with 6 bases lying between them. Germline CDR1 is SGHRS and CDR2 is YFSETQ. CDR3 bases: TGCGCCAGCAGCTTTACAGGGAACACTGAAGCTTTCTTT. Protein: CASSFTGNTEAFF.

Only one count was recorded for this clone. This rearrangement joins TRBV13 to TRBJ1-4; D remains ambiguous. V was shortened by 2 bases and J by 8 bases, with 12 bases between the two germline ends. CDR1 and CDR2 (germline): PRHDT, FYEKMQ (reference sequence). This CDR3 comprises 14 residues. CDR3 DNA sequence: TGTGCCAGCAGCTTACGGGGTACCTTCGAAAAACTGTTTTTT. Its protein product is CASSLRGTFEKLFF.

The gene calls are TRBV4-2 and TRBJ1-1, with 8 bases fitting TRBD1. The length of the CDR3 is 18 residues. Germline trimming cut 3 bases from V and 1 base from J; bases unmatched to any gene: 13. From germline, CDR1 is LGHNA and CDR2 YNFKEQ. CDR3 nucleotides: TGTGCCAGCAGCCATCTGAAGGGCCCGGGACAGGCGAACACTGAAGCTTTCTTT. Translated, it gives CASSHLKGPGQANTEAFF.